This T cell receptor beta chain originates from a study of blood T cell repertoires in COVID-19. Looking at the study overall: Some COVID-19 samples were acute and others convalescent; all came from the United States, Italy and Spain. Sources were T cells, B-cell-depleted T cells, or PBMCs; the material itself was cDNA or gDNA.

Study processing details: Amplification with reference gene primers provided the estimates of nucleated cell counts. Produced via immunoSEQ multiplex PCR; TCRdb's table is partial and in-frame only. The D gene and trimming were derived from the DNA, and the V and J assignments and clone size from that table. Found here are about 250,000 clones, 84% of them singletons; the top ten hold 1.5%. The specimen sequenced was peripheral blood. This clonotype originated in a woman in her 40s who had recovered from COVID-19.

The CDR3 loop is CAIRPTGNVMNTEAFF. CDR3 nucleotides: TGTGCCATCAGGCCAACAGGGAACGTGATGAACACTGAAGCTTTCTTT. The genes are TRBV10-3 and TRBJ1-1; possibly TRBD1 for D (6 bases). Trimming removed 6 bases from V and 0 bases from J, with 17 bases in between. CDR1 and CDR2 from the germline V gene are ENHRY and SYGVKD. This CDR3 has 16 residues.